The 19 T cell receptor beta chains reported below all come from one sample, sequenced in a study of shared clonotypes between healthy human individuals. This table comes from immunoSEQ multiplex PCR, and its TCRdb copy is limited to in-frame clones, with some not included. This table holds millions of clones, roughly 95% found once. The naive CD8 subset, CD45RO-negative cells positively selected for CCR7, excluded terminally differentiated effector memory CD45RA+ cells. Sequenced: naive CD8+ T cells sorted from blood. The receptors come from a man younger than 35 in good health.

The chain couples TRBV27 to TRBJ2-1, with TRBD1 identical over 9 bases. The germline V gene has CDR1 MNHEY and CDR2 SMNVEV (reference sequence). The junction had 8 bases not matched to a gene; V was cut back by 0 bases and J by 8 bases. This CDR3 region has 16 residues. The CDR3 loop reads CASSLSRGTGRDEQFF. CDR3 coding DNA: TGTGCCAGCAGTTTATCACGCGGGACAGGGAGAGATGAGCAGTTCTTC.

The chain recombines TRBV2 with TRBJ2-3; a possible D gene is TRBD2 (6 bases). This CDR3 spans 13 amino acids. Trimming pared 5 bases from V and 5 bases from J, leaving 11 bases between. Germline lookup yields CDR1 SNHLY and CDR2 FYNNEI. This CDR3 reads CASSYPGGDTQYF. Written as DNA, the CDR3 is TGTGCCAGCAGTTATCCCGGGGGAGATACGCAGTATTTT.

This chain links TRBV9 with TRBJ1-4, with 9 positions matching TRBD1. From germline, CDR1 is SGDLS and CDR2 YYNGEE. CDR3 size: 14 residues. V shed 7 bases, J shed 7 bases, and the junction held 8 bases outside the gene matches. The CDR3 sequence: CASSPGQGGEKLFF. CDR3 coding DNA: TGTGCCAGCTCCCCGGGACAGGGTGGTGAAAAACTGTTTTTT. The full variable domain, rest sourced from reference TRBV9 and TRBJ1-4, is DSGVTQTPKHLITATGQRVTLRCSPRSGDLSVYWYQQSLDQGLQFLIQYYNGEERAKGNILERFSAQQFPDLHSELNLSSLELGDSALYFCASSPGQGGEKLFFGSGTQLSVL.

V usage is TRBV5-6 and J usage is TRBJ2-1; TRBD2 might be the D (6 bases). There are 16 residues in the CDR3. V gave up 2 bases and J gave up 3 bases, with 15 bases separating them. Germline lookup yields CDR1 SGHDT and CDR2 YYEEEE. CDR3 sequence (DNA): TGTGCCAGCAGCTTTTCCGGGACTGGGGACTACAATGAGCAGTTCTTC. Its translation: CASSFSGTGDYNEQFF.

Comments on this clone: The same CDR3 is also encoded by other DNA sequences in this sample. This rearrangement joins TRBV9 to TRBJ1-1; D is ambiguous. The CDR3 spans 14 residues. Trimming shortened V by 0 bases and J by 4 bases, and 10 bases separated the two germline ends. Germline V gene lookup returns CDR1 SGDLS and CDR2 YYNGEE. The CDR3 region is CASSVGRSGTEAFF. The CDR3 DNA is TGTGCCAGCAGCGTAGGAAGATCAGGCACTGAAGCTTTCTTT.

The V gene is TRBV27, the J gene TRBJ2-1, with 9 bases matching TRBD2. Germline assignment: CDR1 MNHEY and CDR2 SMNVEV (reference sequence). The junction had 8 bases not matched to a gene; V was cut back by 6 bases and J by 5 bases. CDR3 length: 15 residues. CDR3 sequence reads: CASSSRLAVNNEQFF. CDR3 bases: TGTGCCAGCAGCTCCCGACTAGCGGTAAACAATGAGCAGTTCTTC.

The rearrangement links TRBV6-5 to TRBJ1-4, with a weak D call TRBD1 (6 bases). Trimming cost V 0 bases and J 5 bases, with 13 bases left between them. CDR3 length equals 16 residues. In germline, CDR1 is MNHEY, CDR2 SVGAGI. This CDR3 is CASSYSREGENEKLFF. CDR3 sequence (DNA): TGTGCCAGCAGTTACTCCCGGGAGGGGGAAAATGAAAAACTGTTTTTT.

As concerns this clone: The sample carries other DNA sequences with the same CDR3. The rearrangement uses TRBV27 and TRBJ1-1, with D uncertain. Germline lookup yields CDR1 MNHEY and CDR2 SMNVEV (reference sequence). Between the trimmed V and J ends, which lost 3 bases and 5 bases, there was a span of 10 bases. The CDR3 consists of 13 residues. DNA for the CDR3: TGTGCCAGCAGTTTTGGGTTGGGGACTGAAGCTTTCTTT. Protein product: CASSFGLGTEAFF.

The count of this clone is one. This sample also contains other DNA sequences that code for the same CDR3. V is TRBV7-9 and J is TRBJ2-3; no definite D call. The CDR3 loop spans 13 amino acids. The germline V gene encodes CDR1 SEHNR and CDR2 FQNEAQ (reference sequence). Between the trimmed V and J ends, which lost 1 base and 3 bases, there was a span of 5 bases. The CDR3 DNA sequence: TGTGCCAGCAGCTTAGAACCAACAGATACGCAGTATTTT. Its translation: CASSLEPTDTQYF.

This chain links TRBV4-1 with TRBJ2-4; 7 positions match TRBD2. J lost 8 bases, V lost 4 bases, and 11 bases had no gene match. CDR3 size: 15 residues. Germline assignment: CDR1 MGHRA and CDR2 YSYEKL. The CDR3, as DNA: TGCGCCAGCAGCCGCCAAAAAACCCGGGGGGACATTCAGTACTTC. Translation gives CASSRQKTRGDIQYF.

In DNA form, the CDR3 reads TGCGCCAGCAGCCAAGATGCAGAGGACTACGAGCAGTACTTC. Amino acids: CASSQDAEDYEQYF. This rearrangement joins TRBV4-1 to TRBJ2-7; D gene ambiguous. V was shortened by 0 bases and J by 3 bases, with 9 bases between the two germline ends. CDR1 is MGHRA, CDR2 YSYEKL, per germline. The CDR3 totals 14 residues.

V usage is TRBV28 and J usage is TRBJ2-5; no firm D call. This CDR3 has 14 amino acids. Trimming shortened V by 6 bases and J by 4 bases, and 15 bases separated the two germline ends. Germline V gene sequence: CDR1 MDHEN, CDR2 SYDVKM. The CDR3 protein is CASSSTPVGETQYF. CDR3 bases: TGTGCCAGCAGCTCCACCCCCGTCGGAGAGACCCAGTACTTC.

V is TRBV4-1 and J is TRBJ2-1, with D tentatively TRBD1 or TRBD2 (5 bases each). CDR3 length: 13 amino acids. Trimming took off 0 bases at V and 9 bases at J, with 9 bases between the two ends. Germline V CDR1 and CDR2: MGHRA, YSYEKL. For the CDR3, the DNA is TGCGCCAGCAGCCAAGACGGGGCTACTGAGCAGTTCTTC. Translating gives CASSQDGATEQFF.

This rearrangement joins TRBV4-1 to TRBJ2-3, with D perhaps matching TRBD1 or TRBD2 (5 bases each). The germline gives CDR1 MGHRA, CDR2 YSYEKL. The CDR3 runs 17 residues. V was clipped by 1 base and J by 1 base, with 15 bases between them. CDR3 DNA sequence: TGCGCCAGCAGCCAAGGCGCGTTGGGGGACGGCACAGATACGCAGTATTTT. It specifies CASSQGALGDGTDTQYF.

The chain joins TRBV27 to TRBJ2-5; D is uncertain. The CDR3 sequence is 11 residues long. V lost 5 bases to trimming and J lost 3 bases, with 4 bases between them. CDR1 and CDR2 (germline): MNHEY, SMNVEV (reference sequence). CDR3 loop: CASSKEETQYF. CDR3 nucleotides: TGTGCCAGCAGTAAAGAAGAGACCCAGTACTTC.

A word on this clone: Mismatch with germline at one junction end may stem from a read error. The rearrangement uses TRBV2 and TRBJ2-7, with TRBD2 matching over 11 bases. This CDR3 spans 17 amino acids. Germline CDR1 is SNHLY and CDR2 is FYNNEI. CDR3 sequence (DNA): TGTGCCAGCAGGGAAGAGCCGGGACTAGCGGCCCCGGGCGAGCAGTACTTC. Protein product: CASREEPGLAAPGEQYF.

The rearrangement uses TRBV6-6 and TRBJ2-1; 10 bases line up with TRBD2. CDR1 MNHNY and CDR2 SVGAGI come from the germline V gene (reference sequence). The CDR3 loop spans 15 amino acids. V lost 6 bases and J lost 8; bases outside the gene matches: 10. The CDR3 DNA follows: TGTGCCAGCAGCGCTACTAGCGGGATCTTTCATGAGCAGTTCTTC. It is translated as CASSATSGIFHEQFF.

The V call is TRBV7-3, the J call TRBJ2-1, with TRBD2 identical over 10 bases. From germline, CDR1 is SGHTA and CDR2 FQGTGA. After removal of 5 bases from V and 4 bases from J, the junction contained 5 bases not matched to a gene. The CDR3 has 15 amino acids. The CDR3 reads CASSALLAGYNEQFF. The CDR3 DNA reads TGTGCCAGCAGCGCCTTACTAGCGGGGTACAATGAGCAGTTCTTC.

The V call is TRBV29-1, the J call TRBJ2-1; D not resolved. The V end lost 2 bases, the J end lost 8 bases, and 7 bases lay between the germline ends. Germline values: CDR1 SQVTM, CDR2 ANQGSEA. This CDR3 region has 11 residues. The CDR3, as DNA: TGCAGCGTTGAATGGGCGGATGAGCAGTTCTTC. It yields the protein CSVEWADEQFF.